This TCR beta chain originates from a study of blood T cell repertoires in COVID-19. Germline CDR1 and CDR2: MDHEN and SYDVKM. This CDR3 has 15 amino acids. V trimming: 4 bases; J trimming: 3 bases; junction bases outside the gene matches: 7. The data were produced by immunoSEQ multiplex PCR, yet TCRdb's version contains in-frame clones alone and is incomplete. The sample contains about 180,000 clones, about 81% of which appear only once. The sequenced sample consisted of peripheral blood. V is TRBV28 and J is TRBJ1-1; 8 nucleotides line up with TRBD1. The receptor comes from a woman aged 80 or over with COVID-19, enrolled during active disease. This CDR3 reads CASSWTGSTDTEAFF. CDR3 nucleotides: TGTGCCAGCAGTTGGACAGGGAGTACGGACACTGAAGCTTTCTTT.